A selection of T cell receptor beta chains follows, all from one sample in a study of CD8 T cells in ankylosing spondylitis. TCRdb reanalysed the 5' RACE reads using MiXCR and keeps one entry per CDR3 protein. The sample contains roughly 180,000 distinct CDR3 sequences, about 9.9% of which appear only once. Sample: blood, either unsorted or a sorted T cell fraction (not recorded which). Receptor source: a male donor with ankylosing spondylitis or in good health (not recorded which). Both conserved end residues are part of each CDR3. Each record gives: J gene, clone size, CDR3 length, V gene, D gene, CDR3 DNA, CDR3 protein. The D gene is left open where the match is weak. The size field is filled for only some rows; it gives once, few, many or a size class.

>TRBJ1-2|many|15|TRBV20-1|TRBD1
TGCAGTGCTAGGAGCCGGGACAGGGGGGACTATGGCTACACCTTC
CSARSRDRGDYGYTF
>TRBJ1-5|many|15|TRBV20-1|-
TGCAGTGCTAGAGATGCGGGGAAGGGTAATCAGCCCCAGCATTTT
CSARDAGKGNQPQHF
>TRBJ1-1|-|14|TRBV5-1|TRBD1
TGCGCCAGCAGCTCCCGGACAGGCTACACTGAAGCTTTGTTT
CASSSRTGYTEALF
>TRBJ2-1|-|15|TRBV3-1|TRBD1
TGTGCCAGCAGCCAAGAAGGGACAGCAGGCAATGAGCAGTTCTTC
CASSQEGTAGNEQFF
>TRBJ2-3|many|13|TRBV6-1|-
TGTGCCAGCAGTGAATGGAGCTTGAATACGCAGTATTTT
CASSEWSLNTQYF
>TRBJ2-7|many|14|TRBV20-1|TRBD2
TGCAGTGCCACTTCTAGCGGGAGATCCAACGAGCAGTACTTC
CSATSSGRSNEQYF
>TRBJ2-5|few|12|TRBV29-1|-
TGCAGCGGGACAGAGTACCAAGAGACCCAGTACTTC
CSGTEYQETQYF
>TRBJ1-2|many|12|TRBV6-2/TRBV6-3|-
TGTGCCAGCAAGACAACGAACTATGGCTACACCTTC
CASKTTNYGYTF
>TRBJ1-5|many|15|TRBV6-2/TRBV6-3|TRBD1
TGTGCCAGCAGTTACGATGCAGGGGGTTATCAGCCCCAGCATTTT
CASSYDAGGYQPQHF
>TRBJ2-5|many|14|TRBV5-1|-
TGCGCCAGCAGGCCCTCCAGCGGAGGTCAGACCCAGTACTTC
CASRPSSGGQTQYF
>TRBJ1-1|many|14|TRBV5-1|-
TGCGCCAGCATGCCCGGGGGGGGGAATACTGAAGCTTTCTTT
CASMPGGGNTEAFF
>TRBJ2-5|-|15|TRBV11-3|TRBD2
TGTGCCAGCAGCTTAGATCGGCTAGCGGGAGAGACCCAGTACTTC
CASSLDRLAGETQYF
>TRBJ1-1|many|15|TRBV5-1|-
TGCGCCAGCAGCTCCGGCGACGGCAGCCTTAAGGAAGCTTTCTTT
CASSSGDGSLKEAFF
>TRBJ2-2|many|15|TRBV6-2/TRBV6-3|TRBD1
TGTGCCAGCAGTTACGTGGGACAGCACACCGGGGAGCTGTTTTTT
CASSYVGQHTGELFF
>TRBJ2-5|many|14|TRBV7-6|-
TGTGCCAGCAGCCGATCACTAGCTCCGGAGACCCAGTACTTC
CASSRSLAPETQYF